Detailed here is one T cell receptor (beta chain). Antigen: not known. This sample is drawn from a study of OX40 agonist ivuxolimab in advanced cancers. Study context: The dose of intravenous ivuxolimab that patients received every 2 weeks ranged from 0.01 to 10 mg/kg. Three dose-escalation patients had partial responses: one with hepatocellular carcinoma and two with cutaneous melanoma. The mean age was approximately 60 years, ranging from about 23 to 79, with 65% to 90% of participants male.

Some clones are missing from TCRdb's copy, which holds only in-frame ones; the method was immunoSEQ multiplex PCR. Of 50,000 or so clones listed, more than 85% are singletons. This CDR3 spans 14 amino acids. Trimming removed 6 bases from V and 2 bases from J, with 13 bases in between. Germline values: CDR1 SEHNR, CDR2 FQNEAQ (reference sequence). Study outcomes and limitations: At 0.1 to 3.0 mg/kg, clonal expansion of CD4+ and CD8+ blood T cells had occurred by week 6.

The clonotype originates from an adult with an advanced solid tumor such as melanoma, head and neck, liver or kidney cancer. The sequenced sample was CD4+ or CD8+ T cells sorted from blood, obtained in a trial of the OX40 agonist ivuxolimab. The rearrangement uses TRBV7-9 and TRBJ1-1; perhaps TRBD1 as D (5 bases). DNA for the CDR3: TGTGCCAGCAGAGGGGACCCCATAAACACTGAAGCTTTCTTT. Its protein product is CASRGDPINTEAFF.